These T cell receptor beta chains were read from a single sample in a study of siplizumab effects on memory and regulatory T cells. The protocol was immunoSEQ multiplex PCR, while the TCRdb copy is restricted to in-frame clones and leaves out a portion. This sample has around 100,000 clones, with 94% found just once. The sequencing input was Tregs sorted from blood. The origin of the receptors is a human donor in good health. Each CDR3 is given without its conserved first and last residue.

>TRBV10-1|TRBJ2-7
ASSEPGQLLEQY
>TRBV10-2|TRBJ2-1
ASTPSSGVSNEQF
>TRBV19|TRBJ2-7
ASKGLAEAFGEQY
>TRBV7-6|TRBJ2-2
ASSTGTGRNTGELF
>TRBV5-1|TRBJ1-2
ASSLAAAANYGYT
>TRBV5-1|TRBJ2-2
ASSLGANTGELF
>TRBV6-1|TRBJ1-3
ASSEGRVRDTIY
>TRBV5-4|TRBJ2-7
ASSSLRELTGDEQY
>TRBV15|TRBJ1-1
ATSRVAVFTEAF
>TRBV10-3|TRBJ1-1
AISESGSRYTEAF
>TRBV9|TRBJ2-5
ASNQGLAIEETQY
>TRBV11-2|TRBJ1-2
ASSFFRAKSDGYT
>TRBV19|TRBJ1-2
ASSIDMQGARGYT
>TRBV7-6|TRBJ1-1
ASSLRGFNTEAF
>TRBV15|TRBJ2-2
ATSRAPDKGELF
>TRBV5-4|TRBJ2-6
ASSLNRGGANVLT
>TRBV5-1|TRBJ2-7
ASSPRGLKLWQPYEQY
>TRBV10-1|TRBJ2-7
ASSDGTGAGDEQY
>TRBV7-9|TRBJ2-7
ASSSQLITGTGDHEQY
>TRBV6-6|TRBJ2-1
ASSLRTSGYNEQF
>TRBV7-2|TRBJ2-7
ASSDQWRANYEQY
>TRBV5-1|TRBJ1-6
ATSRDSLGNSPLH
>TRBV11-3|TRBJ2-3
ASSLGGKNTDTQY
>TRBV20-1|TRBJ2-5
SASSGETQY
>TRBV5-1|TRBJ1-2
ASSALGTSYGYT
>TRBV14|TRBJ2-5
ASSQGPPETQY
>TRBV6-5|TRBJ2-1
ASSNPSGRAGEQF
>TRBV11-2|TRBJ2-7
ASSRLAGPGSYEQY
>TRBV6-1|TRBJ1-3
ASRTGNTIY
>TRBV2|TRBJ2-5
ASSEGATETQY
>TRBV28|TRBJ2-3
ASSHLAPLGTDTQY
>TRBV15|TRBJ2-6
ATSRLDRAGANVLT
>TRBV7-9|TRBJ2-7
ASSHSGSYGNEQY
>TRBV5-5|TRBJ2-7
ASSFGPARAY
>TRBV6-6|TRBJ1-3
ASSWSGGITGNTIY
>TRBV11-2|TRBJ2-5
ASSLDLYAETQY
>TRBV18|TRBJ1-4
ASSPGTGGLF